Each of the 26 T cell receptor beta chains below was sequenced from the same sample in a study of technical replicates of blood from several donors. Profiled with immunoSEQ multiplex PCR; TCRdb holds only in-frame clones, not every one. The sample carries more than 65,000 clones, 95% to 98% recorded once. Specimen: T cells isolated from PBMCs. The receptors here all came from a human donor in good health.

The V gene is TRBV30, the J gene TRBJ1-5; tentatively, D is TRBD1 (6 bases). Trimming removed 2 bases at V and 6 bases at J, with 14 bases between. This CDR3 is 14 amino acids long. CDR1 GTSNPN and CDR2 SVGIG come from the germline V gene (reference sequence). The CDR3 bases are TGTGCCTGGAGTCCAGGGGCTTCGGGTCAGCCCCAGCATTTT. This encodes CAWSPGASGQPQHF.

This chain uses TRBV19 with TRBJ1-2; D may be TRBD1 (5 bases). From germline, CDR1 is LNHDA and CDR2 SQIVND (reference sequence). CDR3 length: 14 residues. Between the trimmed V and J ends, which lost 3 bases and 2 bases, there was a span of 10 bases. The CDR3 DNA reads as TGTGCCAGTAGTATCGGGACTACCAACTATGGCTACACCTTC. Protein product: CASSIGTTNYGYTF. The variable domain in full, with the rest retrieved from reference TRBV19 and TRBJ1-2, is DGGITQSPKYLFRKEGQNVTLSCEQNLNHDAMYWYRQDPGQGLRLIYYSQIVNDFQKGDIAEGYSVSREKKESFPLTVTSAQKNPTAFYLCASSIGTTNYGYTFGSGTRLTVV.

This clone was recorded once. J is TRBJ1-3 and V is TRBV6-1, with D possibly being TRBD1 (6 bases). Germline CDR1 MNHNS, CDR2 SASEGT. Trimming took 5 bases from V and 1 from J, leaving 9 bases between them. The CDR3 consists of 14 residues. CDR3 sequence reads: CASSLQGSGNTIYF. The CDR3 DNA follows: TGTGCCAGCAGTTTACAGGGTTCTGGAAACACCATATATTTT.

The chain uses TRBV11-3 and TRBJ1-2, with D hard to call. Trimming removed 0 bases from V and 4 bases from J, with 15 bases in between. The CDR3 covers 16 residues. CDR1 is SGHNT, CDR2 YENEEA, per germline. In nucleotides, the CDR3 is TGTGCCAGCAGCTTAGACGAGGCGGGATTGGGCTATGGCTACACCTTC. This codes for CASSLDEAGLGYGYTF. Based on the CDR3 plus reference TRBV11-3 and TRBJ1-2, the full variable domain is EAGVVQSPRYKIIEKKQPVAFWCNPISGHNTLYWYLQNLGQGPELLIRYENEEAVDDSQLPKDRFSAERLKGVDSTLKIQPAELGDSAVYLCASSLDEAGLGYGYTFGSGTRLTVV.

This sequence joins TRBV9 and TRBJ2-1; TRBD1 matches at 9 bases. V gave up 0 bases and J gave up 4 bases; unmatched junction bases: 2. The CDR3 sequence is 15 residues long. In germline, CDR1 is SGDLS, CDR2 YYNGEE. In nucleotides, the CDR3 is TGTGCCAGCAGCGTAGGGACAGGGGATTACAATGAGCAGTTCTTC. Protein product: CASSVGTGDYNEQFF.

V is TRBV28 and J is TRBJ2-1; 11 nucleotides align to TRBD1. CDR3 size: 16 residues. Germline V lookup: CDR1 MDHEN, CDR2 SYDVKM. V shed 4 bases and J 12 bases; nucleotides not matched to a gene: 14. Here the CDR3 DNA reads TGTGCCAGCAGTTCCGCGGACAGGGGGCGTGTTGGTTGGCAGTTCTTC. This translates into CASSSADRGRVGWQFF.

The count of this clone is one. The V gene is TRBV5-4, the J gene TRBJ2-7, with 10 bases fitting TRBD2. CDR1 is SGHNT, CDR2 YYREEE, per germline (reference sequence). CDR3 size: 15 residues. V lost 3 bases and J lost 0; bases outside the gene matches: 3. In DNA form, the CDR3 reads TGTGCCAGCAGCTCCGTAGCGGGGGGCTCCTACGAGCAGTACTTC. Translated, it gives CASSSVAGGSYEQYF.

This chain uses TRBV18 with TRBJ2-3, with 10 bases aligning to TRBD1. Trimming at V came to 6 bases and at J to 1 base, leaving 1 base not matched to a gene. CDR1 and CDR2 (germline): KGHSH, LQKENI. The CDR3 spans 14 residues. The CDR3 sequence is CASSGTGGTDTQYF. CDR3 DNA sequence: TGTGCCAGCTCGGGGACAGGGGGCACAGATACGCAGTATTTT.

The chain joins TRBV6-1 to TRBJ2-7, with TRBD2 matching 13 bases. With 4 bases clipped from V and 6 bases from J, the junction kept 6 bases outside the gene matches. The CDR3 totals 15 residues. Germline V gene lookup returns CDR1 MNHNS and CDR2 SASEGT. The CDR3 sequence is CASSGTSGSVSEQYF. In nucleotides, the CDR3 is TGTGCCAGCAGTGGGACTAGCGGGAGTGTTTCCGAGCAGTACTTC.

The chain recombines TRBV6-1 with TRBJ1-2; D is perhaps TRBD1 (6 bases). Per germline, CDR1 MNHNS and CDR2 SASEGT. The V end was cut by 2 bases, the J end by 4 bases, with 11 bases between. The CDR3 is made up of 14 amino acids. CDR3 bases: TGTGCCAGCAGTGAACCCGGACAGCTCTATGGCTACACCTTC. Translating it yields CASSEPGQLYGYTF.

The chain combines TRBV18 with TRBJ1-1; a possible D gene is TRBD1 (6 bases). This CDR3 spans 13 amino acids. Trimming took off 4 bases at V and 3 bases at J, with 9 bases between the two ends. Germline values: CDR1 KGHSH, CDR2 LQKENI. Here the CDR3 reads CASSLHRDTEAFF. CDR3 nucleotides: TGTGCCAGCTCACTCCACAGGGACACTGAAGCTTTCTTT.

The CDR3 protein is CAWSAGTGRSEQYF. For the CDR3, the DNA is TGTGCCTGGAGTGCCGGGACAGGGAGGTCGGAGCAGTACTTC. The J gene is TRBJ2-7, the V gene TRBV30, with 9 bases that match TRBD1. Trimming at V came to 1 base and at J to 7 bases, leaving 8 bases not matched to a gene. CDR3 length: 14 residues. Germline V gives CDR1 GTSNPN, CDR2 SVGIG (reference sequence).

V is TRBV30 and J is TRBJ2-7; D possibly corresponds to TRBD1 (5 bases). Germline-derived CDR1 and CDR2 are GTSNPN and SVGIG (reference sequence). Between the trimmed V and J ends, which lost 3 bases and 4 bases, there was a span of 10 bases. The CDR3 has 12 amino acids. CDR3 sequence (DNA): TGTGCCTGGAGGACAGTGGGATACGAGCAGTACTTC. Its translation is CAWRTVGYEQYF.

Details on this clone: Other DNA sequences within the sample encode an identical CDR3. The chain combines TRBV4-2 with TRBJ1-1; tentative D call: TRBD1 (5 bases). V gave up 0 bases and J gave up 3 bases, with 5 bases separating them. Germline assignment: CDR1 LGHNA and CDR2 YNFKEQ. The CDR3 length is 13 residues. This chain's CDR3 is CASSQDRDTEAFF. CDR3 sequence (DNA): TGTGCCAGCAGCCAAGACAGGGACACTGAAGCTTTCTTT.

V usage is TRBV15 and J usage is TRBJ2-4; 7 nucleotides align to TRBD2. The CDR3 runs 13 residues. Trimming removed 0 bases from V and 15 bases from J; junction bases left unmatched: 8. Germline V gene lookup returns CDR1 LNHNV and CDR2 YYDKDF (reference sequence). The CDR3 reads CATSRDRGVPWYF. The CDR3 bases are TGTGCCACCAGCAGAGATCGGGGGGTCCCCTGGTACTTC.

The chain joins TRBV10-2 to TRBJ2-7; D is perhaps TRBD2 (5 bases). V dropped 3 bases and J dropped 0 bases, with 15 bases sitting between them. This CDR3 is built from 16 residues. The germline gives CDR1 WSHSY, CDR2 SAAADI. The CDR3 spells CASSDFWTLSSYEQYF. The CDR3 nucleotides are TGCGCCAGCAGTGATTTCTGGACTCTAAGCTCCTACGAGCAGTACTTC.

The genes are TRBV25-1 and TRBJ2-7; TRBD1 matches at 7 bases. The V gene end was trimmed by 1 base and the J gene end by 4 bases; junction bases not matched to a gene: 7. This CDR3 has 15 amino acids. Germline assignment: CDR1 MGHDK and CDR2 SYGVNS. The CDR3 DNA reads as TGTGCCAGCAGTGAATCCGGACAGGCTAAATACGAGCAGTACTTC. Translated: CASSESGQAKYEQYF.

The V gene is TRBV15, the J gene TRBJ1-5, with D maybe TRBD1 (6 bases). The V end was cut by 4 bases, the J end by 4 bases, with 14 bases between. The CDR3 is 15 residues long. CDR1 and CDR2 (germline): LNHNV, YYDKDF (reference sequence). The CDR3 here is CATSKGDIQNQPQHF. The CDR3, as DNA: TGTGCCACCAGCAAAGGGGACATTCAAAATCAGCCCCAGCATTTT. Supplemented by reference TRBV15 and TRBJ1-5, the full variable domain reads DAMVIQNPRYQVTQFGKPVTLSCSQTLNHNVMYWYQQKSSQAPKLLFHYYDKDFNNEADTPDNFQSRRPNTSFCFLDIRSPGLGDTAMYLCATSKGDIQNQPQHFGDGTRLSIL.

The chain uses TRBV2 and TRBJ1-2, with 9 nucleotides matching TRBD1. The CDR3 sequence is 16 residues long. V dropped 4 bases and J dropped 9; count of bases not matched to a gene: 15. The germline gives CDR1 SNHLY, CDR2 FYNNEI. The CDR3 nucleotides read TGTGCCAGCAGTGGACCCCAAGGGACAGGGATTGATAGCTACACCTTC. This codes for CASSGPQGTGIDSYTF.

The V call is TRBV29-1, the J call TRBJ1-2; maybe TRBD1 (6 bases). Trimming shortened V by 2 bases and J by 2 bases, and 9 bases separated the two germline ends. The germline V gene has CDR1 SQVTM and CDR2 ANQGSEA. The CDR3 loop spans 13 amino acids. The CDR3 loop is CSVEPQGNYGYTF. Written as DNA, the CDR3 is TGCAGCGTTGAACCCCAGGGGAACTATGGCTACACCTTC.

The CDR3 region is CASSAPSGGRIRFYEQYF. CDR3 sequence (DNA): TGTGCCAGCAGTGCCCCCTCAGGGGGCAGAATCCGGTTCTACGAGCAGTACTTC. The V gene is TRBV6-1, the J gene TRBJ2-7; 8 bases align to TRBD1. CDR3 length equals 18 residues. V lost 4 bases, J lost 3 bases, and 17 bases stayed unmatched. The germline gives CDR1 MNHNS, CDR2 SASEGT.

The rearrangement joins TRBV7-9 to TRBJ2-7, with D maybe TRBD1 (5 bases). V was pared by 8 bases and J by 4 bases, with 9 bases between. Germline assignment: CDR1 SEHNR and CDR2 FQNEAQ (reference sequence). The CDR3 runs to 11 residues. The CDR3 region has the DNA TGTGCCAGCGGGGCTGATTACGAGCAGTACTTC. Its translation: CASGADYEQYF.

This sequence joins TRBV5-4 and TRBJ1-2; 7 positions match TRBD1. CDR1 SGHNT and CDR2 YYREEE come from the germline V gene (reference sequence). J gave up 4 bases and V 4 bases, and 7 bases lay outside the gene matches. This CDR3 is built from 14 residues. CDR3 coding DNA: TGTGCCAGCAGCACGAGGACAGGTACCTATGGCTACACCTTC. Translating gives CASSTRTGTYGYTF.

This chain joins TRBV7-6 and TRBJ2-7; 9 bases map to TRBD2. CDR3 size: 16 residues. J gave up 3 bases and V 1 base, and 7 bases lay outside the gene matches. Germline values: CDR1 SGHVS, CDR2 FNYEAQ. CDR3 nucleotide sequence: TGTGCCAGCAGCTTAGTAGTGCTAGCGGGGAGCTACGAGCAGTACTTC. Its protein is CASSLVVLAGSYEQYF.

This rearrangement joins TRBV5-4 to TRBJ1-2, with D tentatively TRBD1 (6 bases). CDR3 length equals 13 residues. The germline CDR1 and CDR2 sequences are SGHNT and YYREEE (reference sequence). V was pared by 4 bases and J by 4 bases, with 11 bases between. CDR3 region: CASSDGTSYGYTF. CDR3 bases: TGTGCCAGCAGCGACGGGACAAGCTATGGCTACACCTTC. The full variable domain, in which reference TRBV5-4 and TRBJ1-2 provide the parts outside the CDR3, is ETGVTQSPTHLIKTRGQQVTLRCSSQSGHNTVSWYQQALGQGPQFIFQYYREEENGRGNFPPRFSGLQFPNYSSELNVNALELDDSALYLCASSDGTSYGYTFGSGTRLTVV.

The CDR3 is CASGTLAGGPYEQYF. In DNA form, the CDR3 reads TGTGCCAGCGGGACACTAGCGGGAGGGCCTTACGAGCAGTACTTC. This chain joins TRBV6-1 and TRBJ2-7; TRBD2 aligns across 13 bases. J was trimmed by 4 bases and V by 8 bases; bases with no gene match: 8. Germline CDR1 reads MNHNS; CDR2 reads SASEGT. This CDR3 comprises 15 residues.